These 26 T cell receptor beta chains were sequenced from one sample in a study of CD8+CD57+ T cells in acquired aplastic anemia (dated by TCRdb to between 2017 and 2018). The instrument given in TCRdb is Illumina HiSeq 2000. Genomic DNA served as template for TCR beta VDJ combination and CDR3 sequence profiling. Clones were called with MiXCR by TCRdb after fastp trimmed the public reads at Q25, and only in-frame beta chains were retained. Every distinct CDR3 protein forms one entry, paired with its most common genes and DNA. The sample table records 250,000 or so distinct CDR3 sequences; more than 40% of these occur just once. Less than 9% of the sample lies in the top ten. The patients picked for sequencing were ones in whom flow cytometry had shown an expansion of CD8+CD57+ cells. The source material was sorted CD4+, CD8+, or CD8+CD57+ T cells (not recorded which) from PBMCs. These receptor sequences come from a human donor with aplastic anemia.

Only one count was recorded for this clonotype. It is likely a read error, because the conserved phenylalanine at the end of the CDR3 is missing. The J gene is TRBJ1-5, the V gene TRBV20-1, with D unclear. This CDR3 is built from 13 residues. V lost 8 bases and J lost 0, with 11 bases in between. CDR1 is DFQATT and CDR2 is SNEGSKA in the germline V gene (reference sequence). CDR3 protein: CSFREDSNQPQHL. The CDR3 DNA follows: TGCAGTTTTAGGGAGGATAGCAATCAGCCCCAGCATTTA.

The genes are TRBV13 and TRBJ2-7, with D perhaps assigned TRBD1 or TRBD2 (6 bases each). V was clipped by 6 bases and J by 0 bases, with 18 bases between them. Germline CDR1 PRHDT, CDR2 FYEKMQ (reference sequence). This CDR3 region has 16 residues. CDR3 sequence: CASRAIGGSSSYEQYF. The CDR3 DNA reads as TGTGCCAGCAGGGCGATAGGGGGGTCCTCCTCCTACGAGCAGTACTTC.

As to this clonotype: The junction differs from germline at one of its ends, possibly a read error. The chain combines TRBV20-1 with TRBJ1-2; no definite D call. The CDR3 is made up of 15 amino acids. CDR1 is DFQATT, CDR2 SNEGSKA, per germline (reference sequence). CDR3 bases: TGCAGTGCTAGAGATCTGGGCAAGGAACTCTATGGTTACACCTTC. This encodes CSARDLGKELYGYTF.

The chain is built from TRBV29-1 and TRBJ2-3; no clear D gene. The germline gives CDR1 SQVTM, CDR2 ANQGSEA. V lost 7 bases, J lost 0 bases, and 8 bases lay in between. The CDR3 totals 12 residues. The CDR3 region has the DNA TGCAGCGGTATGGACAGCACAGATACGCAGTATTTT. This gives the protein CSGMDSTDTQYF.

To note about this clonotype: A read error is possible here, since a much larger clone lies one base away. The chain is built from TRBV12-3 or TRBV12-4 and TRBJ2-3, with a possible D match to TRBD1 (5 bases). The CDR3 covers 14 residues. The CDR3 DNA follows: TGTGCCAGCAGTTTAGCGGGCGACACAGGTACGCAGTATTTT. This translates into CASSLAGDTGTQYF.

The chain has TRBV19 and TRBJ2-5; possible D gene TRBD2, 6 bases. This CDR3 region has 13 residues. Germline V CDR1 and CDR2: LNHDA, SQIVND (reference sequence). V shed 3 bases and J shed 5 bases, with 10 bases lying between them. The CDR3 coding sequence is TGTGCCAGTAGTATGGGGGGATTGGAGACCCAGTACTTC. Amino acid sequence: CASSMGGLETQYF.

In its sample, this clonotype was seen many times. The chain recombines TRBV12-3 or TRBV12-4 with TRBJ2-5; D unresolved. The V and J ends lost 9 bases and 1 base respectively, with 6 bases between them. The CDR3 has 11 amino acids. CDR3 sequence reads: CASQGQETQYF. The DNA of the CDR3 is TGTGCCAGTCAAGGCCAAGAGACCCAGTACTTC.

As concerns this clonotype: A much larger clone sits a single nucleotide away, making a read error possible. The chain is built from TRBV6-1 and TRBJ2-3; 7 nucleotides agree with TRBD1. Per the germline V gene, CDR1 is MNHNS and CDR2 is SASEGT. The CDR3 totals 16 residues. CDR3 in amino acids: CAGRIDREPDEDTQYF. As DNA, the CDR3 is TGTGCCGGCAGAATAGACAGGGAACCGGATGAAGATACGCAGTATTTT.

The chain employs TRBV9 and TRBJ2-3; D not certain. CDR3 size: 15 residues. Per the germline V gene, CDR1 is SGDLS and CDR2 is YYNGEE. V shed 2 bases and J shed 0 bases, with 10 bases lying between them. The CDR3 sequence is CASSVGWGSTDTQYF. The CDR3 DNA reads as TGTGCCAGCAGCGTCGGCTGGGGTAGCACAGATACGCAGTATTTT. Looking up the rest from reference TRBV9 and TRBJ2-3 gives the full variable domain: DSGVTQTPKHLITATGQRVTLRCSPRSGDLSVYWYQQSLDQGLQFLIQYYNGEERAKGNILERFSAQQFPDLHSELNLSSLELGDSALYFCASSVGWGSTDTQYFGPGTRLTVL.

The rearrangement joins TRBV9 to TRBJ2-7, with D possibly called TRBD1 or TRBD2 (6 bases each). Germline assignment: CDR1 SGDLS and CDR2 YYNGEE. The V gene lost 3 bases and the J gene lost 4 bases, with 11 bases spanning the gap. The CDR3 length is 13 residues. The CDR3 region is CASSGGAAYEQYF. CDR3 DNA sequence: TGTGCCAGCAGCGGGGGGGCCGCGTACGAGCAGTACTTC.

Concerning this clonotype: The conserved closing phenylalanine or tryptophan is absent in this CDR3, likely reflecting a read error. The chain couples TRBV4-1 to TRBJ2-7; D is unclear. Germline V CDR1 and CDR2: MGHRA, YSYEKL. CDR3 length equals 15 residues. Trimming pared 0 bases from V and 2 bases from J, leaving 11 bases between. CDR3 in DNA: TGCGCCAGCAGCCAAGATTTATCAGGAGCCTACGAGCAGTACTAC. As protein: CASSQDLSGAYEQYY.

In its sample, this clonotype was seen many times. The genes are TRBV24-1 and TRBJ2-5; D gene uncertain. The CDR3 runs 14 residues. Germline V gene sequence: CDR1 KGHDR, CDR2 SFDVKD. With 4 bases removed from V and 5 bases from J, the gap between germline ends came to 13 bases. The CDR3 is CATSEPGLDETQYF. DNA for the CDR3: TGTGCCACCAGTGAACCGGGCCTGGACGAGACCCAGTACTTC.

The sample holds many counts of this clonotype. The rearrangement uses TRBV25-1 and TRBJ2-7; the D gene is possibly TRBD2 (7 bases). Germline lookup yields CDR1 MGHDK and CDR2 SYGVNS. CDR3 size: 14 residues. Trimming left V 6 bases short and J 5 bases short, with 17 bases between. The CDR3 protein is CASRGGGLAHEQYF. The DNA for the CDR3 is TGTGCCAGCAGGGGGGGGGGGCTGGCCCACGAGCAGTACTTC.

This clonotype was detected ten times or more. J is TRBJ2-7 and V is TRBV4-3; D might be TRBD1 (6 bases). CDR3 size: 15 residues. Trimming cost V 2 bases and J 0 bases, with 11 bases left between them. CDR1 and CDR2 from the germline V gene are LGHNA and YSLEER. In DNA form, the CDR3 reads TGCGCCAGCAGCCAATCAGGGGATAGCTCCTACGAGCAGTACTTC. Its protein is CASSQSGDSSYEQYF.

This clonotype showed up just a few times. Just one base apart from a much larger clone, this may be a read error. V and J are TRBV10-2 and TRBJ1-2; D not certain. V was clipped by 2 bases and J by 3 bases, with 22 bases between them. CDR3 length: 18 amino acids. The germline gives CDR1 WSHSY, CDR2 SAAADI. The CDR3 protein is CASSERSPGPLADYGYTF. CDR3 nucleotide sequence: TGCGCCAGCAGTGAGAGGTCCCCAGGACCTTTAGCTGACTATGGCTACACCTTC.

This clonotype appeared a few times. This chain joins TRBV5-1 and TRBJ2-2; D is ambiguous. Germline-derived CDR1 and CDR2 are SGHRS and YFSETQ. The CDR3 totals 14 residues. V lost 5 bases and J lost 3, with 11 bases in between. CDR3 in amino acids: CASRRITDTGELFF. The CDR3 nucleotides read TGCGCCAGCAGGCGGATTACGGACACCGGGGAGCTGTTTTTT.

This chain links TRBV20-1 with TRBJ2-7, with D perhaps TRBD2 (6 bases). Between the trimmed V and J ends, which lost 4 bases and 0 bases, there was a span of 19 bases. CDR1 and CDR2 from the germline V gene are DFQATT and SNEGSKA (reference sequence). The CDR3 spans 16 residues. The CDR3, as DNA: TGCAGTGCTAAAGGGAGACGGGGGACCTCCTCCTACGAGCAGTACTTC. Its protein is CSAKGRRGTSSYEQYF.

The chain employs TRBV7-9 and TRBJ1-4; tentatively, D is TRBD1 (5 bases). The V end lost 5 bases, the J end lost 5 bases, and 18 bases lay between the germline ends. Germline assignment: CDR1 SEHNR and CDR2 FQNEAQ (reference sequence). This CDR3 has 16 residues. The CDR3 spells CASSRPRGTYNEKLFF. For the CDR3, the DNA is TGTGCCAGCAGCCGCCCTCGAGGGACTTACAATGAAAAACTGTTTTTT.

The CDR3 region has the DNA TGTGCCAGCAGCTTAGCTAGCGGGGGAGGCAATGAGCAGTTCTTC. It is translated as CASSLASGGGNEQFF. The J gene is TRBJ2-1, the V gene TRBV7-7, with 9 bases identical to TRBD2. The germline CDR1 and CDR2 sequences are SSHAT and FNYEAQ (reference sequence). The CDR3 sequence is 15 residues long. With 0 bases clipped from V and 6 bases from J, the junction kept 3 bases outside the gene matches.

The rearrangement uses TRBV19 and TRBJ2-5; the match to TRBD1 covers 11 bases. The V gene end was trimmed by 5 bases and the J gene end by 5 bases; junction bases not matched to a gene: 7. Germline CDR1 and CDR2: LNHDA and SQIVND (reference sequence). The CDR3 has 15 residues. DNA for the CDR3: TGTGCCAGTAGTGCTGGACAGGGGGCGGTGGAGACCCAGTACTTC. Its protein product is CASSAGQGAVETQYF.

Points on this clonotype: A clone one base away is much larger, so this may be a read error. This chain joins TRBV6-1 and TRBJ1-1; D is uncertain. CDR3 length equals 14 residues. The V gene's germline CDR1 is MNHNS and CDR2 SASEGT. The V end lost 1 base, the J end lost 1 base, and 7 bases lay between the germline ends. The CDR3 region is CASSEGHPNTEAFF. In nucleotides, the CDR3 is TGTGCCAGCAGTGAAGGACACCCGAACACTGAAGCTTTCTTT.

This clonotype was detected a few times. This may come from a read error, since a much larger clone is one base off. This chain joins TRBV2 and TRBJ1-3; D perhaps matches TRBD1 (5 bases). Germline V gene data show CDR1 as SNHLY and CDR2 as FYNNEI. There are 14 residues in the CDR3. Trimming left V 6 bases short and J 0 bases short, with 9 bases between. The CDR3 sequence: CASSQTASGNTIYF. The CDR3 coding sequence is TGTGCCAGCAGCCAGACAGCCTCTGGAAACACCATATATTTT.

The chain employs TRBV19 and TRBJ2-7; 10 nucleotides match TRBD1. CDR1 and CDR2 (germline): LNHDA, SQIVND (reference sequence). This CDR3 contains 16 residues. J was trimmed by 4 bases and V by 0 bases; bases with no gene match: 6. The CDR3 region is CASSIDHGTGEYEQYF. The CDR3 coding sequence is TGTGCCAGTAGTATAGATCACGGGACAGGGGAGTACGAGCAGTACTTC.

The sample holds a few counts of this clonotype. The chain combines TRBV12-3 or TRBV12-4 with TRBJ2-1; D unclear. The CDR3 runs 17 residues. Trimming took 4 bases from V and 0 from J, leaving 16 bases between them. The DNA of the CDR3 is TGTGCCAGCAGTTCCTTGACAAATCTGAGCTCCTACAATGAGCAGTTCTTC. Translating it yields CASSSLTNLSSYNEQFF.

In regard to this clonotype: This may stem from a read error, because a much larger clone lies one nucleotide away. The chain combines TRBV9 with TRBJ1-1; no clear D gene. The CDR3 spans 15 residues. Germline assignment: CDR1 SGDLS and CDR2 YYNGEE. The CDR3 bases are TGCGCCAGCAGCCAAGACGGACGGCCGAACACTGAAGCTCTCTTT. It codes for CASSQDGRPNTEALF. Full variable domain (rest looked up from reference TRBV9 and TRBJ1-1): DSGVTQTPKHLITATGQRVTLRCSPRSGDLSVYWYQQSLDQGLQFLIQYYNGEERAKGNILERFSAQQFPDLHSELNLSSLELGDSALYFCASSQDGRPNTEALFGQGTRLTVV.

This clonotype is a singleton in its sample. The V and J genes are TRBV15 and TRBJ2-2, with 9 nucleotides matching TRBD2. The CDR3 consists of 16 residues. CDR1 is LNHNV, CDR2 YYDKDF, per germline (reference sequence). The V gene end was trimmed by 3 bases and the J gene end by 6 bases; junction bases not matched to a gene: 8. CDR3 bases: TGTGCCACCAGCAGTGAGGGCGGGAGGGAATCCGGGGAGCTGTTTTTT. This gives the protein CATSSEGGRESGELFF.